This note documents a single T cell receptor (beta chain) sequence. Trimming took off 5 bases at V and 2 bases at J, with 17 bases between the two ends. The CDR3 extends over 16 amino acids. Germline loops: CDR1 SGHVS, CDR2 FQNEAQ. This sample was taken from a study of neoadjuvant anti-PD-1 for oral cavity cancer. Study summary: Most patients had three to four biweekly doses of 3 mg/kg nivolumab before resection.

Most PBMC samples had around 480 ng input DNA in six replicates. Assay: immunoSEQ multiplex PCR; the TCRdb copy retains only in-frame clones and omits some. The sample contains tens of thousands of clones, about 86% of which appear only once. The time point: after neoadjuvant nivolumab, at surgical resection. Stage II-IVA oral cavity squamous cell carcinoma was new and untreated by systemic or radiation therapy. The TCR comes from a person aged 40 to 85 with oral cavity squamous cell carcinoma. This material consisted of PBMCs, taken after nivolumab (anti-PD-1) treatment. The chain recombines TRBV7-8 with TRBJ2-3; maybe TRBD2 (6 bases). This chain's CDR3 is CASSPILGGNTDTQYF. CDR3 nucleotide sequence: TGTGCCAGCAGCCCGATCCTTGGCGGGAACACAGATACGCAGTATTTT.